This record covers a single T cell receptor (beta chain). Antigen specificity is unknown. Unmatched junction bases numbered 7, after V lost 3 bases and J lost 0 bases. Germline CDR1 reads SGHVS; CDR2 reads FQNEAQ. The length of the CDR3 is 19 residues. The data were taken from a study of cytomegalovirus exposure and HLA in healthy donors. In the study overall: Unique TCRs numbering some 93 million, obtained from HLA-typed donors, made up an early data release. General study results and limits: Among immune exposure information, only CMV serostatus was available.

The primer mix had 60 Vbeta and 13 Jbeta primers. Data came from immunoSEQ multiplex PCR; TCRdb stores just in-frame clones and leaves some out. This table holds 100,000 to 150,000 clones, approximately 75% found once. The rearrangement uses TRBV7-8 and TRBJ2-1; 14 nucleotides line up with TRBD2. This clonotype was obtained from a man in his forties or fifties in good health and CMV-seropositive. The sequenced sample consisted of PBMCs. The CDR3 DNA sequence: TGTGCCAGCAGCTTCGGACTAGCGGGAGGCCGAAGCTCCTACAATGAGCAGTTCTTC. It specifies CASSFGLAGGRSSYNEQFF.